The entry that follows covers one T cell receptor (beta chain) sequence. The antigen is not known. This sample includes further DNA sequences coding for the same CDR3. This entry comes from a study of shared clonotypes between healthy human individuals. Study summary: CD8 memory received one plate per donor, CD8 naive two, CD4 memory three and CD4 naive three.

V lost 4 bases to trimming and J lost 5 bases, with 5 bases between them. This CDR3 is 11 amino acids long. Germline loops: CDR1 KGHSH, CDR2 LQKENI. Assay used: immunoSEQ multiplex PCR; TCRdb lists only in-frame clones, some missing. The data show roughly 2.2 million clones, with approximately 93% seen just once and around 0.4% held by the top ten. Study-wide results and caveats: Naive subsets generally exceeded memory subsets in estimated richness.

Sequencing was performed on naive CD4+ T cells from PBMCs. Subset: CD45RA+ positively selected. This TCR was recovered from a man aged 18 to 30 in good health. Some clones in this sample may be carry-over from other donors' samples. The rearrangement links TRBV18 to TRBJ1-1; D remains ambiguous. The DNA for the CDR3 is TGTGCCAGCTCACGCTTGACTGAAGCTTTCTTT. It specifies CASSRLTEAFF.